The 2 T cell receptor beta chains below all came from one sample that was sequenced in a study of blood T cell repertoires in COVID-19. TCRdb keeps only in-frame clones here, not all; method: immunoSEQ multiplex PCR. In the table there are 200,000 to 300,000 clones, around nine tenths of which are singletons. Specimen: peripheral blood. These receptors were taken from a woman in her sixties or seventies with COVID-19, enrolled during active disease.

J is TRBJ1-4 and V is TRBV6-5; D uncertain. V lost 6 bases, J lost 6 bases, and 17 bases lay in between. The CDR3 extends over 15 amino acids. Germline V gives CDR1 MNHEY, CDR2 SVGAGI. This CDR3 is CASRPQVYLDEKLFF. The CDR3 nucleotides are TGTGCCAGCAGACCCCAAGTTTACCTAGATGAAAAACTGTTTTTT.

The chain is built from TRBV4-1 and TRBJ2-2, with 10 bases identical to TRBD2. This CDR3 has 19 amino acids. Germline lookup yields CDR1 MGHRA and CDR2 YSYEKL. Trimming took 0 bases from V and 4 from J; bases not matched to a gene: 11. The CDR3 region has the DNA TGCGCCAGCAGCCAAGAGAGTGCACTAGCGGGGAGATCCACCGGGGAGCTGTTTTTT. Its translation: CASSQESALAGRSTGELFF.